Below are 27 T cell receptor beta chains sequenced from a single sample in a study of identical twins. TCRdb fed the 5' RACE reads into MiXCR, producing one record per CDR3 protein. In the table there are approximately 490,000 distinct CDR3 sequences, 20% to 25% of which are singletons. These data were likewise used in another study, on yellow fever vaccine responses in identical twins.

Sample: CD4+ T cells sorted from blood. The receptors were sampled from a woman in her late teens or twenties in good health.

This chain joins TRBV6-6 and TRBJ2-3; D gene ambiguous. The V end lost 2 bases, the J end lost 6 bases, and 6 bases lay between the germline ends. CDR3 length: 12 amino acids. Germline CDR1 MNHNY, CDR2 SVGAGI (reference sequence). The CDR3 protein is CASSYRADTQYF. The DNA for the CDR3 is TGTGCCAGCAGTTACAGGGCGGATACGCAGTATTTT.

This clonotype was found a few times. V gene TRBV5-1 combines with J gene TRBJ2-5; D is perhaps TRBD1 (6 bases). Deletions cut 4 bases from V and 5 bases from J, with 12 bases between. Germline V gene data show CDR1 as SGHRS and CDR2 as YFSETQ. The CDR3 loop spans 13 amino acids. CDR3: CASSRNREETQYF. CDR3 coding DNA: TGCGCCAGCAGCCGGAACAGGGAGGAGACCCAGTACTTC.

This clonotype was seen only a few times. This chain links TRBV6-5 with TRBJ2-7; D not certain. The CDR3 spans 13 residues. V was clipped by 0 bases and J by 3 bases, with 6 bases between them. The germline V gene encodes CDR1 MNHEY and CDR2 SVGAGI. CDR3 coding DNA: TGTGCCAGCAGTTACTCATCCCTCTACGAGCAGTACTTC. It yields the protein CASSYSSLYEQYF.

J is TRBJ2-1 and V is TRBV14; 12 bases match TRBD2. The V and J ends lost 2 bases and 2 bases, in that order; junction bases with no gene match: 7. Germline V gene sequence: CDR1 SGHDN, CDR2 FVKESK. This CDR3 has 18 amino acids. CDR3 loop: CASSQLLTSGGTYNEQFF. DNA of the CDR3: TGTGCCAGCAGCCAACTCCTAACTAGCGGGGGGACCTACAATGAGCAGTTCTTC.

This clonotype was detected only once. The rearrangement uses TRBV28 and TRBJ2-7; 11 nucleotides line up with TRBD1. V shed 5 bases, J shed 4 bases, and the junction held 7 bases outside the gene matches. The CDR3 is made up of 15 amino acids. Germline values: CDR1 MDHEN, CDR2 SYDVKM. CDR3 sequence: CASSDPGQGVYEQYV. In DNA, the CDR3 is TGTGCCAGCAGTGATCCGGGACAGGGGGTATACGAGCAGTACGTC.

The chain uses TRBV19 and TRBJ2-7; D remains ambiguous. V dropped 0 bases and J dropped 0 bases, with 6 bases sitting between them. Germline V gene sequence: CDR1 LNHDA, CDR2 SQIVND (reference sequence). This CDR3 spans 14 amino acids. The CDR3 DNA is TGTGCCAGTAGTATAGAGGGCAACTCCTACGAGCAGTACTTC. This translates into CASSIEGNSYEQYF.

This clonotype appeared a few times. This rearrangement joins TRBV5-8 to TRBJ2-5, with 10 bases that match TRBD2. Trimming at V came to 3 bases and at J to 6 bases, leaving 8 bases not matched to a gene. Germline CDR1 SGHTS, CDR2 YDEGEE. This CDR3 region has 15 residues. CDR3 sequence: CASSSGAGGPKTQYF. The CDR3 coding sequence is TGTGCCAGCAGCTCAGGAGCGGGGGGGCCGAAGACCCAGTACTTC.

This clonotype has only a few counts. The chain uses TRBV5-1 and TRBJ2-1; TRBD2 agrees at 7 bases. CDR1 and CDR2 from the germline V gene are SGHRS and YFSETQ. V dropped 2 bases and J dropped 6; count of bases not matched to a gene: 8. The CDR3 extends over 15 amino acids. The DNA of the CDR3 is TGCGCCAGCAGCTTAGGTAGCGGGTTCCTCAATGAGCAGTTCTTC. Residues: CASSLGSGFLNEQFF.

The chain joins TRBV11-2 to TRBJ2-5; D unresolved. Germline values: CDR1 SGHAT, CDR2 FQNNGV. Trimming pared 1 base from V and 3 bases from J, leaving 9 bases between. The CDR3 runs 14 residues. The CDR3 sequence is CASSLGGFKETQYF. The CDR3 DNA reads TGTGCCAGCAGCTTAGGGGGTTTTAAAGAGACCCAGTACTTC.

V gene TRBV24-1 combines with J gene TRBJ1-1, with D perhaps matching TRBD1 (5 bases). The CDR3 contains 14 residues. Trimming removed 7 bases from V and 2 bases from J, with 13 bases in between. Looked up from germline, CDR1 is KGHDR and CDR2 is SFDVKD. The CDR3 bases are TGTGCCACCAGGAGGGGCCCGGGAAACACTGAAGCTTTCTTT. Translation gives CATRRGPGNTEAFF.

V usage is TRBV14 and J usage is TRBJ2-7; D unclear. Germline V CDR1 and CDR2: SGHDN, FVKESK. V shed 2 bases and J shed 2 bases, with 10 bases lying between them. The CDR3 is made up of 14 amino acids. The CDR3 coding sequence is TGTGCCAGCAGCCAATTTTACACTCCCTACGAGCAGTACGTC. Protein sequence: CASSQFYTPYEQYV.

This clonotype turned up a few times. The chain uses TRBV27 and TRBJ1-2; 7 nucleotides match TRBD1. The J segment lost 6 bases and the V segment lost 6 bases, leaving 7 bases of the junction unmatched. The CDR3 extends over 13 amino acids. In germline, CDR1 is MNHEY, CDR2 SMNVEV (reference sequence). The chain's CDR3 is CASSYRGLNGYTF. The CDR3 bases are TGTGCCAGCAGCTACAGGGGTCTCAATGGCTACACCTTC.

The J gene is TRBJ2-2, the V gene TRBV10-3; perhaps D is TRBD1 or TRBD2 (5 bases each). V was cut by 7 bases and J by 3 bases, with 15 bases left in between. This CDR3 is built from 15 residues. Germline-derived CDR1 and CDR2 are ENHRY and SYGVKD. Written as DNA, the CDR3 is TGTGCCATCATGAGGACACGGGATTACACCGGGGAGCTGTTTTTT. Translating it yields CAIMRTRDYTGELFF.

This clonotype was observed a handful of times. The V call is TRBV24-1, the J call TRBJ2-5; D is possibly TRBD1 or TRBD2 (5 bases each). This CDR3 spans 15 amino acids. The V and J ends lost 8 bases and 0 bases respectively, with 15 bases between them. Germline CDR1 KGHDR, CDR2 SFDVKD. The CDR3 nucleotides read TGTGCCACCAACTCCGGGGCGAAAAACCAAGAGACCCAGTACTTC. Protein: CATNSGAKNQETQYF.

The chain recombines TRBV5-1 with TRBJ2-1; 9 bases align to TRBD2. The CDR3 is 16 amino acids. Trimming at V came to 2 bases and at J to 6 bases, leaving 9 bases not matched to a gene. Germline V lookup: CDR1 SGHRS, CDR2 YFSETQ. In DNA form, the CDR3 reads TGCGCCAGCAGCTTTATTGGCGGGGGGGGAGGCAATGAGCAGTTCTTC. Residues: CASSFIGGGGGNEQFF.

The J gene is TRBJ2-2, the V gene TRBV5-1; 13 bases are a match to TRBD2. V lost 5 bases, J lost 6 bases, and 10 bases stayed unmatched. Germline V gene data show CDR1 as SGHRS and CDR2 as YFSETQ. CDR3 size: 17 residues. CDR3 sequence: CASSPNPTSGRAGELFF. CDR3 in DNA: TGCGCCAGCAGTCCCAATCCTACTAGCGGGAGGGCCGGGGAGCTGTTTTTT.

J is TRBJ2-1 and V is TRBV5-1, with 9 bases identical to TRBD2. Per germline, CDR1 SGHRS and CDR2 YFSETQ. There are 15 residues in the CDR3. V shed 2 bases and J 6 bases; nucleotides not matched to a gene: 6. In DNA form, the CDR3 reads TGCGCCAGCAGCTTTGTAGCGGGAGCAGTCAATGAGCAGTTCTTC. It specifies CASSFVAGAVNEQFF.

The chain couples TRBV7-8 to TRBJ1-2; 11 bases agree with TRBD1. The germline V gene has CDR1 SGHVS and CDR2 FQNEAQ. V lost 2 bases, J lost 0 bases, and 5 bases stayed unmatched. The length of the CDR3 is 17 residues. The CDR3 sequence: CASSLRTGGLANYGYTF. DNA for the CDR3: TGTGCCAGCAGCTTAAGGACAGGGGGCTTAGCTAACTATGGCTACACCTTC.

The gene calls are TRBV10-3 and TRBJ2-7, with 7 bases that match TRBD2. V shed 2 bases and J 2 bases; nucleotides not matched to a gene: 6. Germline V CDR1 and CDR2: ENHRY, SYGVKD. The CDR3 is 15 amino acids. The DNA of the CDR3 is TGTGCCATCAGTGAGAGGCTAGCGGACCCCTACGAGCAGTACGTC. Translated, it gives CAISERLADPYEQYV.

Only a few counts were recorded for this clonotype. The chain joins TRBV7-2 to TRBJ2-1; TRBD1 might be the D (5 bases). CDR1 is SGHTA, CDR2 FQGNSA, per germline. This CDR3 region has 15 residues. V was pared by 2 bases and J by 0 bases, with 8 bases between. The CDR3 is CASSLWTPSYNEQFF. The CDR3 DNA sequence: TGTGCCAGCAGCTTATGGACACCCTCCTACAATGAGCAGTTCTTC. The full variable domain, in which reference TRBV7-2 and TRBJ2-1 provide the parts outside the CDR3, is GAGVSQSPSNKVTEKGKDVELRCDPISGHTALYWYRQSLGQGLEFLIYFQGNSAPDKSGLPSDRFSAERTGGSVSTLTIQRTQQEDSAVYLCASSLWTPSYNEQFFGPGTRLTVL.

V and J are TRBV7-3 and TRBJ2-1; 10 bases align to TRBD2. Germline lookup yields CDR1 SGHTA and CDR2 FQGTGA. With 0 bases clipped from V and 4 bases from J, the junction kept 3 bases outside the gene matches. The CDR3 length is 16 residues. In nucleotides, the CDR3 is TGTGCCAGCAGCTTAACGACTAGCGGGCCTTACAATGAGCAGTTCTTC. It is translated as CASSLTTSGPYNEQFF. The full variable domain, its missing parts supplied by reference TRBV7-3 and TRBJ2-1, is GAGVSQTPSNKVTEKGKYVELRCDPISGHTALYWYRQSLGQGPEFLIYFQGTGAADDSGLPNDRFFAVRPEGSVSTLKIQRTERGDSAVYLCASSLTTSGPYNEQFFGPGTRLTVL.

This clonotype was counted a few times. The genes are TRBV10-1 and TRBJ1-6, with D maybe TRBD1 (5 bases). The germline V gene encodes CDR1 WNHNN and CDR2 SYGVQD (reference sequence). V shed 0 bases and J shed 9 bases, with 12 bases lying between them. This CDR3 spans 15 amino acids. CDR3 sequence (DNA): TGCGCCAGCAGTGAGTCATCAGGGCTCGGTTCACCCCTCCACTTT. Amino acids: CASSESSGLGSPLHF.

The chain uses TRBV4-2 and TRBJ2-2; 7 bases align to TRBD2. CDR1 is LGHNA, CDR2 YNFKEQ, per germline. V lost 3 bases and J lost 7; bases outside the gene matches: 8. This CDR3 is built from 15 residues. Here the CDR3 DNA reads TGTGCCAGCAGCCAGGGACTACCCTGGAACGGGGAGCTGTTTTTT. Protein sequence: CASSQGLPWNGELFF.

This clonotype appeared a few times. This chain links TRBV19 with TRBJ1-5; D uncertain. CDR3 length: 15 amino acids. In germline, CDR1 is LNHDA, CDR2 SQIVND (reference sequence). The V end lost 1 base, the J end lost 0 bases, and 7 bases lay between the germline ends. CDR3 sequence: CASSIVRISNQPQHF. CDR3 nucleotide sequence: TGTGCCAGTAGTATAGTTCGGATTAGCAATCAGCCCCAGCATTTT.

This clonotype appeared a few times. The chain couples TRBV29-1 to TRBJ1-1, with D perhaps TRBD1 (6 bases). V dropped 4 bases and J dropped 5 bases, with 23 bases sitting between them. From germline, CDR1 is SQVTM and CDR2 ANQGSEA. CDR3 length: 16 residues. The CDR3 spells CSVVAAQGWVPTEAFF. The DNA of the CDR3 is TGCAGCGTTGTGGCAGCACAGGGCTGGGTGCCAACTGAAGCTTTCTTT.

This clonotype was found a few times. The chain couples TRBV27 to TRBJ2-3; D perhaps matches TRBD2 (5 bases). CDR3 length: 11 amino acids. V dropped 4 bases and J dropped 8 bases, with 7 bases sitting between them. Germline lookup yields CDR1 MNHEY and CDR2 SMNVEV (reference sequence). The CDR3 DNA is TGTGCCAGCAGTTCTGCGGGTACGCAGTATTTT. This codes for CASSSAGTQYF.

The chain links TRBV6-1 to TRBJ2-7, with 9 positions matching TRBD2. Looked up from germline, CDR1 is MNHNS and CDR2 is SASEGT. Losses at the gene ends were 6 bases for V and 4 bases for J; bases not matched to a gene: 4. This CDR3 comprises 13 residues. The CDR3 DNA follows: TGTGCCAGCAGGGCGGGGGGGGCTTACGAGCAGTACGTC. Translation gives CASRAGGAYEQYV.